The TCR beta chain under discussion was sequenced for a study of control samples from healthy donors and cancer patients. Here immunoSEQ multiplex PCR was the method, and the copy in TCRdb shows in-frame clones only, minus some. The sample comprises 90,000 to 150,000 clones, approximately 88% of which are singletons, and around 3.5% rests with the top ten. Germline V gene lookup returns CDR1 MNHNS and CDR2 SASEGT. J was trimmed by 6 bases and V by 4 bases; bases with no gene match: 8. The CDR3 extends over 17 amino acids. This clone has only one observation. This TCR was recovered from a man aged 40-50 years in good health. V gene TRBV6-1 combines with J gene TRBJ2-4; 14 positions match TRBD2. Input material: blood. Here the CDR3 reads CASSGGTSGGWGNIQYF. CDR3 coding DNA: TGTGCCAGCAGTGGCGGGACTAGCGGGGGCTGGGGAAACATTCAGTACTTC.